This T cell receptor beta chain is drawn from a study of blood T cell repertoires in COVID-19 (dated by TCRdb to 2018 to 2020). Background on the whole study: The collaborator samples originated in the United States, Italy and Spain and spanned the acute and convalescent phases of COVID-19. Where HLA class I and class II types were available, the types were taken from metadata supplied by the sample provider, not from assay-based typing. The material from the prospective study consisted of cDNA or gDNA derived from T cells, B-cell-depleted T cells, or PBMCs. A freely available public database, intended as a resource for researchers studying the immune response to SARS-CoV-2, is where the repertoires were released. Deeply sampled blood TCRbeta repertoires from subjects exposed to, actively infected with, or recovered from COVID-19 were included in the dataset. Samples came from the ongoing ImmuneRACE study (first 160 participants) plus 1,254 subjects from 6 global collaborators. Sample metadata almost always included a de-identified subject ID, COVID-19 status, age in years and sex. Overall study results and their limits: How much clinical and demographic metadata was included differed by source and by participant, and the metadata was provided uncurated.

In the prospective study, participants were roughly 18 to 100 years old, resided in fewer than 25 geographic areas of the United States, and were enrolled through a virtual design. To assign participants to cohorts, the prospective study relied on clinical history that participants themselves reported in a screening survey and a study questionnaire. In the prospective study, mobile phlebotomists collected whole blood, serum and a nasopharyngeal or oropharyngeal swab from each participant. Additional blood draws and questionnaires over an approximately two-month period could optionally be provided by prospective study participants. Before DNA extraction, blood samples from the prospective study were shipped at room temperature or frozen. V loses 3 bases at its end and J loses 7 bases; junction bases beyond the gene matches: 9. In the germline V gene, CDR1 corresponds to SNHLY and CDR2 to FYNNEI. The CDR3 runs 15 residues from the cysteine to the phenylalanine. The retained sequence is limited to the CDR3, 45 bases, with the frame set at the first base.

The immunoSEQ Assay, a bias-controlled multiplex PCR, was used to amplify TCRbeta CDR3 regions from genomic DNA. The source study handled its data this way. Within the assay, amplification of reference gene primers was used to estimate how many nucleated cells each sample contained. To quantify the absolute abundance of each unique TCRbeta CDR3 rearrangement, sequence reads were collapsed and filtered. Productive Simpson clonality was computed per sample as the square root of Simpson's diversity index over productive rearrangements. TCRdb retrieved this table from immuneACCESS and kept in-frame rearrangements only. Not all clones are present; in checked studies, unresolved V genes account for under half, and no reason is known for the remainder. V and J calls and clone size are those listed in that table; D and trimming were worked out from the DNA. The sample table contains around 300,000 clones; only one count was recorded for around 90% of them. Of the sample, approximately 4.3% falls within the top ten clones.

A note on this clone: This receptor's antigen is unknown. No per-base quality is available; no much larger clone lies one base away.

Sequences were obtained from PBMCs or T cells enriched from blood (not recorded which). This chain is built from TRBV2 and TRBJ2-1; TRBD2 aligns with 7 central bases. This TCR was recovered from a young woman with acute COVID-19. The CDR3 region reads CASSEEGGPLNEQFF. The DNA sequence reads TGTGCCAGCAGTGAGGAGGGAGGGCCATTAAATGAGCAGTTCTTC.